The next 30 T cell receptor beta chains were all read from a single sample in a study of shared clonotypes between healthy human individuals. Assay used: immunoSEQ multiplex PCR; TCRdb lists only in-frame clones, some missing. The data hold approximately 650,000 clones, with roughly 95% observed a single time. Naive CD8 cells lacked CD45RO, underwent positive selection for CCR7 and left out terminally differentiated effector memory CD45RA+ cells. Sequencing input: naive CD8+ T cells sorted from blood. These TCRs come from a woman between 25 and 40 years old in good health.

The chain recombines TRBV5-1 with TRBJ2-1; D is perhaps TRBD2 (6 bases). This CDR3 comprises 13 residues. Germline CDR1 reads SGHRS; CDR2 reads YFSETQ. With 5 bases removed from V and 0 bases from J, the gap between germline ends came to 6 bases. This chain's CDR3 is CASREGSYNEQFF. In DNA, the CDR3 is TGCGCCAGCAGGGAGGGCTCCTACAATGAGCAGTTCTTC.

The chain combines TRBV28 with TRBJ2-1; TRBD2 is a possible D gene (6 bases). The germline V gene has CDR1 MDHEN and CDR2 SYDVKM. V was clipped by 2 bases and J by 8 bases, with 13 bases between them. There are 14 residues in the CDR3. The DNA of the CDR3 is TGTGCCAGCAGTTTAGGCGGGGTGGGGGATGAGCAGTTCTTC. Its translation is CASSLGGVGDEQFF.

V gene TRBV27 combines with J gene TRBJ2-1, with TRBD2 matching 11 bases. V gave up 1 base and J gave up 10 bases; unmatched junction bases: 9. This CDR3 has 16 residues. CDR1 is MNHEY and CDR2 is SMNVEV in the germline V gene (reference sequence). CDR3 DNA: TGTGCCAGCAGTTTATTGGGACTAGCGGTTCCCCCGGAGCAGTTCTTC. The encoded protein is CASSLLGLAVPPEQFF.

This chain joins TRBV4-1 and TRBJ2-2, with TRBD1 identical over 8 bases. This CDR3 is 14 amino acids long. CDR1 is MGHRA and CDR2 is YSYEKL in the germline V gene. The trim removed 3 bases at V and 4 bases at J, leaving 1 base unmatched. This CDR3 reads CASSHRGLTGELFF. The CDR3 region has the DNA TGCGCCAGCAGCCACAGGGGGCTCACCGGGGAGCTGTTTTTT.

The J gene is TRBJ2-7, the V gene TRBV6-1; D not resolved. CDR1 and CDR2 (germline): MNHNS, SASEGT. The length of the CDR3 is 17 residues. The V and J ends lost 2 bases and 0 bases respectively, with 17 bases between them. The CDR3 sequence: CASSESRLPYDSYEQYF. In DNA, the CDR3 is TGTGCCAGCAGTGAATCGCGGCTACCCTACGACTCCTACGAGCAGTACTTC.

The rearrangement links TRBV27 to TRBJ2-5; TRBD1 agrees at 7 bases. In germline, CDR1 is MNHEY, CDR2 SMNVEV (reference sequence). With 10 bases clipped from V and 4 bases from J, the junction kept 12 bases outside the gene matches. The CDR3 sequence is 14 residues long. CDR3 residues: CATLTTGIRETQYF. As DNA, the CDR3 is TGTGCCACCCTAACGACAGGGATAAGAGAGACCCAGTACTTC.

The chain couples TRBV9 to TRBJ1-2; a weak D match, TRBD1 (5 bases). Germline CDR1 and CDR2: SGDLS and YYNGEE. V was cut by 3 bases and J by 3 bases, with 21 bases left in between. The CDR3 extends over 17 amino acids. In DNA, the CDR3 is TGTGCCAGCAGCGCCGCCTCCTTAAGGGCAGGGCACTATGGCTACACCTTC. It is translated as CASSAASLRAGHYGYTF.

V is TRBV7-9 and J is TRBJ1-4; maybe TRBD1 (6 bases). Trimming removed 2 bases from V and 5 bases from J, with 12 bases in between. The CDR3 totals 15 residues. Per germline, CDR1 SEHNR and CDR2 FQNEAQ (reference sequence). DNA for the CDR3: TGTGCCAGCAGCTTAAAGGGGGAGGCGAATGAAAAACTGTTTTTT. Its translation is CASSLKGEANEKLFF.

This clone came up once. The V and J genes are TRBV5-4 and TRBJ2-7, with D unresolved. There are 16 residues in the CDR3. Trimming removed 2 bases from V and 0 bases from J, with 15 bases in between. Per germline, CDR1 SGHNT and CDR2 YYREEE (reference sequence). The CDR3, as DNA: TGTGCCAGCAGCTTCGCCGGCGGTCTGAGCTCCTACGAGCAGTACTTC. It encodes CASSFAGGLSSYEQYF.

The CDR3 here is CASSLAGDRLFF. In nucleotides, the CDR3 is TGTGCCAGCAGCTTAGCAGGGGACAGACTGTTTTTT. This rearrangement joins TRBV7-9 to TRBJ1-4, with 7 positions matching TRBD1. CDR1 is SEHNR and CDR2 is FQNEAQ in the germline V gene (reference sequence). The CDR3 runs to 12 residues. V dropped 0 bases and J dropped 13; count of bases not matched to a gene: 2.

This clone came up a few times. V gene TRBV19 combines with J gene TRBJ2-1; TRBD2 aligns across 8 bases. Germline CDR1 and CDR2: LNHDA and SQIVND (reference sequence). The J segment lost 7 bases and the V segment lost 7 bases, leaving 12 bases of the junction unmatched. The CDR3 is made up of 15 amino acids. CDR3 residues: CASKPEGTSWNEQFF. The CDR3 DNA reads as TGTGCCAGTAAACCCGAGGGGACTAGTTGGAATGAGCAGTTCTTC.

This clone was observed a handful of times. CDR3 sequence reads: CASSPGPRNTEAFF. The CDR3 DNA sequence: TGTGCCAGCAGCCCCGGACCAAGGAACACTGAAGCTTTCTTT. The V call is TRBV7-9, the J call TRBJ1-1; the D is unclear. The germline V gene has CDR1 SEHNR and CDR2 FQNEAQ (reference sequence). Trimming shortened V by 5 bases and J by 1 base, and 11 bases separated the two germline ends. The CDR3 covers 14 residues.

CDR3 sequence reads: CASSLRTGGSSYEQYF. The CDR3 DNA reads as TGTGCCAGCAGTTTAAGGACAGGGGGTAGCTCCTACGAGCAGTACTTC. J is TRBJ2-7 and V is TRBV27, with 10 nucleotides matching TRBD1. Germline CDR1 reads MNHEY; CDR2 reads SMNVEV (reference sequence). This CDR3 region has 16 residues. The V gene end was trimmed by 2 bases and the J gene end by 0 bases; junction bases not matched to a gene: 4.

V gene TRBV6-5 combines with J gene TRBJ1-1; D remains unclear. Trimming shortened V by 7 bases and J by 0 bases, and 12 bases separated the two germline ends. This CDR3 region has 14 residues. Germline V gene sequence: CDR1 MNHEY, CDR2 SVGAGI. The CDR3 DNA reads TGTGCCAGCACGCGAGGCAGAGTGAACACTGAAGCTTTCTTT. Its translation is CASTRGRVNTEAFF.

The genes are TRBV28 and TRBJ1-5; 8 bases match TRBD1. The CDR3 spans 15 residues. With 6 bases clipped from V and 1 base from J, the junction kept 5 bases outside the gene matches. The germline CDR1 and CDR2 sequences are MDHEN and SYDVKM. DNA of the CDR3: TGTGCCAGCAGACAGGGGGGATCAAGCAATCAGCCCCAGCATTTT. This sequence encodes CASRQGGSSNQPQHF.

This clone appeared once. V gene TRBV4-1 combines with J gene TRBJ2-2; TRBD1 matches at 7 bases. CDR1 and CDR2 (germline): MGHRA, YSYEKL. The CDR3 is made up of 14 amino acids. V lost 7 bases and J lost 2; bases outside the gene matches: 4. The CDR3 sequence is CASMGTDNTGELFF. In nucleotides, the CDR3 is TGCGCCAGCATGGGGACAGACAACACCGGGGAGCTGTTTTTT.

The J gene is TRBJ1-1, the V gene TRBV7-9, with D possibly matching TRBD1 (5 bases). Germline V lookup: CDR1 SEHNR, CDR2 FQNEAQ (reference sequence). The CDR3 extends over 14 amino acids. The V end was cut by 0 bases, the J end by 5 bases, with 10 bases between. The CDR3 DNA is TGTGCCAGCAGCTTAGCGGACATGGTTACTGAAGCTTTCTTT. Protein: CASSLADMVTEAFF.

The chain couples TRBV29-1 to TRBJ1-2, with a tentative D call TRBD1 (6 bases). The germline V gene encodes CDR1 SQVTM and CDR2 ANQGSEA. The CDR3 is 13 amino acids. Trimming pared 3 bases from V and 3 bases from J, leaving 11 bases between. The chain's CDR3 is CSVEAGDDYGYTF. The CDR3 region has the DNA TGCAGCGTTGAGGCAGGGGACGACTATGGCTACACCTTC. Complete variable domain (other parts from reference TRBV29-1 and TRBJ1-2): SAVISQKPSRDICQRGTSLTIQCQVDSQVTMMFWYRQQPGQSLTLIATANQGSEATYESGFVIDKFPISRPNLTFSTLTVSNMSPEDSSIYLCSVEAGDDYGYTFGSGTRLTVV.

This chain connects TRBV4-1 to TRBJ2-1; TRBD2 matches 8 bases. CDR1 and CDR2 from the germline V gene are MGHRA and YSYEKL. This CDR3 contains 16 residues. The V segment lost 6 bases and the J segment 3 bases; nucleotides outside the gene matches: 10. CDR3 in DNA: TGCGCCAGCAGACACCGGAGCGGGGGACTCTACAATGAGCAGTTCTTC. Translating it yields CASRHRSGGLYNEQFF.

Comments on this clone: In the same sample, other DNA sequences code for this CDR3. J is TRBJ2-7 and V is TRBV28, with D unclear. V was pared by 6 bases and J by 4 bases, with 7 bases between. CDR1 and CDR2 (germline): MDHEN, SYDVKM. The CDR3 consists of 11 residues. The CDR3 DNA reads TGTGCCAGCAGCCTGGATTACGAGCAGTACTTC. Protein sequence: CASSLDYEQYF. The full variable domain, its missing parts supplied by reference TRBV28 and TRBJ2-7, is DVKVTQSSRYLVKRTGEKVFLECVQDMDHENMFWYRQDPGLGLRLIYFSYDVKMKEKGDIPEGYSVSREKKERFSLILESASTNQTSMYLCASSLDYEQYFGPGTRLTVT.

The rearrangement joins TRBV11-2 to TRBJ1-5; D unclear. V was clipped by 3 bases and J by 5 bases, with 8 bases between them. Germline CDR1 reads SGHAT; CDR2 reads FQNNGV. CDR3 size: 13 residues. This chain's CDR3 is CASSFASDQPQHF. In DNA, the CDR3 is TGTGCCAGCAGCTTTGCATCTGATCAGCCCCAGCATTTT.

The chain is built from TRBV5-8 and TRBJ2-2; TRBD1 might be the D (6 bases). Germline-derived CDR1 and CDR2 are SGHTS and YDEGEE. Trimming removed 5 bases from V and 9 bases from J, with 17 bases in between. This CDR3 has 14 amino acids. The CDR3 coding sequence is TGTGCCAGCAGACACCGGGACATTCAATGGGAGCTGTTTTTT. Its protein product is CASRHRDIQWELFF.

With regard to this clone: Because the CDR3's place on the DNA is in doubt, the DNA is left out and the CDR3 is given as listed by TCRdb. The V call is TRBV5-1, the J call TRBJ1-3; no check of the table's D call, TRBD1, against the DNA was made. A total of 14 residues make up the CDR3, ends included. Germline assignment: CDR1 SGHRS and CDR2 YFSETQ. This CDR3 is CASSSSTQGNTIYF.

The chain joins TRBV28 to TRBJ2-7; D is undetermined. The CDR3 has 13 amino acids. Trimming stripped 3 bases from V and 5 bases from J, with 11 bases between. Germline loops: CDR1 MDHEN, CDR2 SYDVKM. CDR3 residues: CASSFLAYHEQYF. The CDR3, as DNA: TGTGCCAGCAGTTTCCTGGCCTACCACGAGCAGTACTTC.

The DNA for the CDR3 is TGTGCCAGCAGCCAATCACAAGAGACCCAGTACTTC. It codes for CASSQSQETQYF. V is TRBV14 and J is TRBJ2-5; no reliable D call. The V end was cut by 2 bases, the J end by 2 bases, with 3 bases between. Germline CDR1 reads SGHDN; CDR2 reads FVKESK. This CDR3 is 12 amino acids long.

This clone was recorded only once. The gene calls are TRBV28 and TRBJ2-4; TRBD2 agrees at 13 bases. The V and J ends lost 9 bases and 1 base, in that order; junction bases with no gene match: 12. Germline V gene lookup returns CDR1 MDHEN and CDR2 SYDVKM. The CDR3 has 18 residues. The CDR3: CASGTSGTASGAKNIQYF. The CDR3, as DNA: TGTGCCAGTGGGACTAGCGGGACCGCTTCCGGGGCCAAAAACATTCAGTACTTC. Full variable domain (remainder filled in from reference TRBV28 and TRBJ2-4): DVKVTQSSRYLVKRTGEKVFLECVQDMDHENMFWYRQDPGLGLRLIYFSYDVKMKEKGDIPEGYSVSREKKERFSLILESASTNQTSMYLCASGTSGTASGAKNIQYFGAGTRLSVL.

The CDR3 here is CASSLLAGGGDTQYF. CDR3 DNA: TGTGCCAGCAGTTTACTAGCGGGAGGCGGGGATACGCAGTATTTT. The chain has TRBV28 and TRBJ2-3, with 11 bases that match TRBD2. CDR1 and CDR2 (germline): MDHEN, SYDVKM. This CDR3 has 15 residues. Trimming took 2 bases from V and 6 from J; bases not matched to a gene: 4.

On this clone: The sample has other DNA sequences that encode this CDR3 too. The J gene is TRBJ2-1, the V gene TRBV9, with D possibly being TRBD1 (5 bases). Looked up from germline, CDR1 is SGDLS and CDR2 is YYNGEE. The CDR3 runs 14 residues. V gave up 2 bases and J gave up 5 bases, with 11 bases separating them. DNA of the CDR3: TGTGCCAGCAGCGTCGAGGACAATAACAATGAGCAGTTCTTC. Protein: CASSVEDNNNEQFF. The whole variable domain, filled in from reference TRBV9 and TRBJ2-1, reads DSGVTQTPKHLITATGQRVTLRCSPRSGDLSVYWYQQSLDQGLQFLIQYYNGEERAKGNILERFSAQQFPDLHSELNLSSLELGDSALYFCASSVEDNNNEQFFGPGTRLTVL.

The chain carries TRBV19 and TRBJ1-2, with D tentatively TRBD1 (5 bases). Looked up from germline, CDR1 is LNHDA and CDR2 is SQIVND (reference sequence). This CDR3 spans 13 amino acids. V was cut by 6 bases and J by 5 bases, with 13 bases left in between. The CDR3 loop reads CASSPAPGYGYTF. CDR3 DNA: TGTGCCAGTAGCCCCGCCCCAGGGTATGGCTACACCTTC. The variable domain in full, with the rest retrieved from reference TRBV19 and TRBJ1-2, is DGGITQSPKYLFRKEGQNVTLSCEQNLNHDAMYWYRQDPGQGLRLIYYSQIVNDFQKGDIAEGYSVSREKKESFPLTVTSAQKNPTAFYLCASSPAPGYGYTFGSGTRLTVV.

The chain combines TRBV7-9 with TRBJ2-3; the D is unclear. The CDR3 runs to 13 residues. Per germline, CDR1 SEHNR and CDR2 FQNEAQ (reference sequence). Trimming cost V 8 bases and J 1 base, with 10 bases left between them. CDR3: CASLDKGTDTQYF. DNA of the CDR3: TGTGCCAGCTTAGACAAAGGCACAGATACGCAGTATTTT.